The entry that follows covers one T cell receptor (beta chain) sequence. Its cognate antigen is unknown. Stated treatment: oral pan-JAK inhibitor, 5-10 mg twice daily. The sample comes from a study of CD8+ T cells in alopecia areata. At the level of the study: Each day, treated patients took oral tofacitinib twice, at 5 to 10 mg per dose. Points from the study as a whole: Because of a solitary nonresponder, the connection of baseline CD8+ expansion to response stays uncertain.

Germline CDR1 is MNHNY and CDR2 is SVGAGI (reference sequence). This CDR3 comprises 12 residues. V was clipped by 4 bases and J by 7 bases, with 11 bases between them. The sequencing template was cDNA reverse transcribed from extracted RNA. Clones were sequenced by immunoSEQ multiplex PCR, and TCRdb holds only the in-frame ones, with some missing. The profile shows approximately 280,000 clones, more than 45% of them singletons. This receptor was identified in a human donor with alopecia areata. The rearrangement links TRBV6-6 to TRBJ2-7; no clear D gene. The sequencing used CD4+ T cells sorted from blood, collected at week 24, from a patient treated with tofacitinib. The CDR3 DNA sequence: TGTGCCAGCAGTTCCCCCGCGGCAGAGCAGTACTTC. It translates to CASSSPAAEQYF.